One and the same sample provided the 18 T cell receptor beta chains below, sequenced in a study of T cells in Graves' hyperthyroidism and ophthalmopathy. Amplification targeted TCR beta CDR3 regions from RNA transcripts. Primed by the HTBI set, a first-round RT-PCR was run on the TCR CDR3. TCRdb re-analysed the multiplex PCR reads in MiXCR, keeping a single row per CDR3 protein. The sample has roughly 380,000 distinct CDR3 sequences, roughly 15% seen once; the top ten hold about 4.9%. The sample comprised blood. The receptor set was obtained from a woman aged 18-35 years with Graves' hyperthyroidism.

There are a few counts of this clonotype. J is TRBJ2-2 and V is TRBV25-1; D may be TRBD1 (7 bases). V gave up 3 bases and J gave up 7 bases, with 12 bases separating them. The CDR3 loop spans 14 amino acids. Germline CDR1 reads MGHDK; CDR2 reads SYGVNS. The CDR3 spells CASSDDREDGELFF. The DNA of the CDR3 is TGTGCCAGCAGTGACGACAGGGAGGACGGGGAGCTGTTTTTT.

The chain is built from TRBV6-1 and TRBJ1-2; D gene uncertain. This CDR3 is built from 13 residues. V was cut by 3 bases and J by 8 bases, with 13 bases left in between. CDR1 and CDR2 (germline): MNHNS, SASEGT. Here the CDR3 reads CASSDGPGWGYTF. The CDR3 DNA is TGTGCCAGCAGTGACGGCCCAGGATGGGGCTACACCTTC.

In regard to this clonotype: This is likely a read error, given that the CDR3 carries no conserved phenylalanine or tryptophan at its end. The chain couples TRBV2 to TRBJ1-4, with D possibly matching TRBD1 (6 bases). CDR1 is SNHLY and CDR2 is FYNNEI in the germline V gene. The CDR3 sequence is 14 residues long. The CDR3 spells CASESGAGNEELFL. CDR3 nucleotide sequence: TGTGCCAGCGAATCGGGGGCTGGTAATGAAGAACTGTTTCTT.

Note on this clonotype: A much larger clone lies one base from this, so it may be a read error. This chain's CDR3 is CSARVLASSYERYF. In DNA, the CDR3 is TGCAGTGCTAGAGTACTAGCGTCCTCCTACGAGCGGTACTTC. The chain is built from TRBV20-1 and TRBJ2-7; 7 bases align to TRBD2. The CDR3 sequence is 14 residues long. Germline-derived CDR1 and CDR2 are DFQATT and SNEGSKA (reference sequence).

At least ten counts were recorded for this clonotype. The rearrangement joins TRBV12-3 or TRBV12-4 to TRBJ1-5; no definite D call. The V end was cut by 6 bases, the J end by 7 bases, with 13 bases between. The CDR3 consists of 13 residues. CDR3 bases: TGTGCCAGCAGCCTAACGGGGAAACAGCCCCAGCATTTT. Amino acids: CASSLTGKQPQHF.

This clonotype was seen many times. V usage is TRBV28 and J usage is TRBJ2-5; possibly TRBD1 for D (5 bases). The V end was cut by 8 bases, the J end by 1 base, with 8 bases between. Germline V gives CDR1 MDHEN, CDR2 SYDVKM. This CDR3 comprises 12 residues. The CDR3 DNA sequence: TGTGCCAGCCAGGGCTTCCAAGAGACCCAGTACTTC. Protein product: CASQGFQETQYF. Full variable domain (missing parts from reference TRBV28 and TRBJ2-5): DVKVTQSSRYLVKRTGEKVFLECVQDMDHENMFWYRQDPGLGLRLIYFSYDVKMKEKGDIPEGYSVSREKKERFSLILESASTNQTSMYLCASQGFQETQYFGPGTRLLVL.

This clonotype was counted many times. V gene TRBV19 combines with J gene TRBJ2-7; 8 bases fit TRBD1. Germline CDR1 LNHDA, CDR2 SQIVND (reference sequence). The CDR3 spans 13 residues. Unmatched junction bases numbered 3, after V lost 5 bases and J lost 3 bases. CDR3 amino acids: CASSGQGIYEQYF. CDR3 coding DNA: TGTGCCAGTAGTGGACAGGGTATCTACGAGCAGTACTTC.

This clonotype was found many times. V usage is TRBV30 and J usage is TRBJ2-5; TRBD2 matches 8 bases. V lost 1 base to trimming and J lost 4 bases; unmatched junction nucleotides: 11. The CDR3 extends over 16 amino acids. Germline lookup yields CDR1 GTSNPN and CDR2 SVGIG (reference sequence). In DNA form, the CDR3 reads TGTGCCTGGAGTGACCCATTGCGGGAGGTCGGAGAGACCCAGTACTTC. Protein sequence: CAWSDPLREVGETQYF.

In this sample, this clonotype turned up many times. The chain has TRBV6-1 and TRBJ2-7; 9 nucleotides line up with TRBD1. The CDR3 contains 15 residues. Unmatched junction bases numbered 7, after V lost 4 bases and J lost 3 bases. Germline CDR1 and CDR2: MNHNS and SASEGT. CDR3 coding DNA: TGTGCCAGCAGTGCCTCGGGGACAGGGAACTACGAGCAGTACTTC. As protein: CASSASGTGNYEQYF.

Notes on this clonotype: Just one base apart from a much larger clone, this may be a read error. The chain carries TRBV12-3 or TRBV12-4 and TRBJ2-7; the D is unclear. This CDR3 has 13 residues. This CDR3 reads CASSLYKVYGQYF. The CDR3 nucleotides are TGTGCCAGCAGTTTGTATAAAGTTTACGGGCAGTACTTC.

There are a few counts of this clonotype. The rearrangement uses TRBV7-9 and TRBJ2-6; D may be TRBD1 or TRBD2 (6 bases each). The CDR3 totals 15 residues. Germline CDR1 reads SEHNR; CDR2 reads FQNEAQ (reference sequence). Trimming took off 5 bases at V and 2 bases at J, with 10 bases between the two ends. CDR3 sequence (DNA): TGTGCCAGCAGCCGCCGGGGGCCTGGGGCCAACGTCCTGACTTTC. This sequence encodes CASSRRGPGANVLTF.

The genes are TRBV10-3 and TRBJ1-3; TRBD1 might be the D (5 bases). This CDR3 contains 20 residues. Germline CDR1 ENHRY, CDR2 SYGVKD. V gave up 0 bases and J gave up 0 bases, with 21 bases separating them. The DNA of the CDR3 is TGTGCCATCAGTGAGTCGGCGGTTACAGGCAGGATCGGCTCTGGAAACACCATATATTTT. Protein sequence: CAISESAVTGRIGSGNTIYF.

This clonotype has ten or more counts. The chain is built from TRBV3-1 and TRBJ2-3; 7 bases line up with TRBD1. Germline lookup yields CDR1 LGHDT and CDR2 YNNKEL (reference sequence). The CDR3 contains 14 residues. V shed 6 bases and J 2 bases; nucleotides not matched to a gene: 5. In DNA form, the CDR3 reads TGTGCCAGCAGTCCGGACAGGTCCACAGATACGCAGTATTTT. Protein: CASSPDRSTDTQYF.

This clonotype has a count of ten or more. The rearrangement uses TRBV6-5 and TRBJ2-7; TRBD1 matches 8 bases. This CDR3 spans 16 amino acids. The trim removed 2 bases at V and 2 bases at J, leaving 8 bases unmatched. Germline V gives CDR1 MNHEY, CDR2 SVGAGI. CDR3 residues: CASSYGRDRPTYEQYF. CDR3 in DNA: TGTGCCAGCAGTTACGGCCGGGACAGGCCCACCTACGAGCAGTACTTC.

The table lists this clonotype with many counts. The V and J genes are TRBV30 and TRBJ2-1; 9 positions agree with TRBD1. J gave up 2 bases and V 3 bases, and 2 bases lay outside the gene matches. Germline loops: CDR1 GTSNPN, CDR2 SVGIG (reference sequence). This CDR3 is built from 14 residues. The CDR3 DNA sequence: TGTGCCTGGAGCGGACAGGGGCCCTACAATGAGCAGTTCTTC. Translated: CAWSGQGPYNEQFF.

This clonotype was counted ten times or more. The chain combines TRBV12-3 or TRBV12-4 with TRBJ1-2, with 7 bases that match TRBD1. With 7 bases clipped from V and 4 bases from J, the junction kept 12 bases outside the gene matches. This CDR3 spans 15 amino acids. The DNA for the CDR3 is TGTGCCAGCACCACCGGGACAGCCCTCAGCTATGGCTACACCTTC. Its translation: CASTTGTALSYGYTF.

This clonotype was recorded at least ten times. The chain is built from TRBV20-1 and TRBJ2-3; 7 nucleotides agree with TRBD2. This CDR3 is built from 17 residues. Germline V gene data show CDR1 as DFQATT and CDR2 as SNEGSKA (reference sequence). V lost 4 bases to trimming and J lost 3 bases; unmatched junction nucleotides: 16. The CDR3 coding sequence is TGCAGTGCTATTCGATCCAGGGCGGGAGATGGAACAGATACGCAGTATTTT. Protein product: CSAIRSRAGDGTDTQYF.

Notes on this clonotype: A much larger clone is a single base away; this may be a read error. This sequence joins TRBV7-2 and TRBJ2-2; 9 bases fit TRBD2. CDR1 and CDR2 from the germline V gene are SGHTA and FQGNSA. The ends lost 4 bases at V and 4 bases at J; junction bases unmatched: 7. This CDR3 is built from 16 residues. The CDR3 spells CASSSAGSGGTGELFF. In nucleotides, the CDR3 is TGTGCCAGCAGCTCAGCTGGTAGCGGGGGCACCGGGGAGCTGTTTTTT.